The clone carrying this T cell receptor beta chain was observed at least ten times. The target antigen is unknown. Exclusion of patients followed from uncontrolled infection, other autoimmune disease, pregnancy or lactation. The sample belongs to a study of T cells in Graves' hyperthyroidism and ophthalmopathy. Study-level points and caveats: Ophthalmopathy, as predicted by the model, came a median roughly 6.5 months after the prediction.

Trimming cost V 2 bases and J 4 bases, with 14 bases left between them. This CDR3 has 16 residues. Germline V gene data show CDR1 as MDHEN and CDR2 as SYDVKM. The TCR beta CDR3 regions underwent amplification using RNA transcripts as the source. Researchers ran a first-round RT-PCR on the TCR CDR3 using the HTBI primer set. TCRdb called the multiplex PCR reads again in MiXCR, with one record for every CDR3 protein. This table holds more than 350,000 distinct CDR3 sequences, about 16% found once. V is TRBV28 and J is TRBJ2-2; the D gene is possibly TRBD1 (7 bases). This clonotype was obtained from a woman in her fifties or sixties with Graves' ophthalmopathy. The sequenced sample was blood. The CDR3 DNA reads TGTGCCAGCAGTTTAATGGGGACAGCGGGCACCGGGGAGCTGTTTTTT. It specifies CASSLMGTAGTGELFF.